This is a list of T cell receptor beta chains from one sample in a study of T cell responses to AZD1222 COVID-19 vaccine. Some clones are missing from TCRdb's copy, which holds only in-frame ones; the method was immunoSEQ multiplex PCR. The sample carries about 27,000 clones, about 90% recorded once. This material consisted of peripheral blood, taken 28 days after the second AZD1222 dose. Every receptor here comes from an adult who received the AZD1222 COVID-19 vaccine. Both conserved end residues are part of each CDR3. D genes are given only for firm matches. Part of the rows lack a size; the others show once, few, many or a class for expanded clones.

j_gene: TRBJ1-3; v_gene: TRBV3-1/TRBV3-2; abundance: .; d_gene: .; CDR3nt: TGTGCCAGCAGCCAAGTTCTGAGCTCTGGAAACACCATATATTTT; CDR3aa: CASSQVLSSGNTIYF
j_gene: TRBJ2-1; v_gene: TRBV6-2/TRBV6-3; abundance: .; d_gene: TRBD2; CDR3nt: TGTGCCAGCAGTACCGGGACTAGTGTTCTCTTC; CDR3aa: CASSTGTSVLF
j_gene: TRBJ1-1; v_gene: TRBV2; abundance: .; d_gene: .; CDR3nt: TGTGCCAGCAGTGAAGAGGGAAACACTGAAGCTTTCTTT; CDR3aa: CASSEEGNTEAFF
j_gene: TRBJ2-2; v_gene: TRBV4-3; abundance: .; d_gene: TRBD1; CDR3nt: TGCGCCAGCAGCGGGACAGGGAATACCGGGGAGCTGTTTTTT; CDR3aa: CASSGTGNTGELFF
j_gene: TRBJ2-5; v_gene: TRBV27; abundance: once; d_gene: .; CDR3nt: TGTGCCAGCCGCCCAGAGGGGGGGACCCAGTACTTC; CDR3aa: CASRPEGGTQYF
j_gene: TRBJ1-6; v_gene: TRBV28; abundance: .; d_gene: TRBD1; CDR3nt: TGTGCCAGCAGTTTTTTCGGAGCCTCCGGGACAGGGCCTTTGAATTCACCCCTCCACTTT; CDR3aa: CASSFFGASGTGPLNSPLHF
j_gene: TRBJ2-1; v_gene: TRBV24-1; abundance: .; d_gene: .; CDR3nt: TGTGCCACCAGGGCCGGTGATGAGCAGTTCTTC; CDR3aa: CATRAGDEQFF
j_gene: TRBJ2-1; v_gene: TRBV11-3; abundance: .; d_gene: TRBD1; CDR3nt: TGTGCCAGCAGCTTGGACAGGGGTCCTTACAATGAGCAGTTCTTC; CDR3aa: CASSLDRGPYNEQFF
j_gene: TRBJ2-3; v_gene: TRBV6-4; abundance: .; d_gene: TRBD2; CDR3nt: TGTGCCAGCAGTGTAGCGGGAGGGCCTACAGATACGCAGTATTTT; CDR3aa: CASSVAGGPTDTQYF
j_gene: TRBJ2-7; v_gene: TRBV5-8; abundance: .; d_gene: TRBD1; CDR3nt: TGTGCCAGCAGCCGACAGGGGGCTGGGGAGCAGTACTTC; CDR3aa: CASSRQGAGEQYF
j_gene: TRBJ2-1; v_gene: TRBV6-1; abundance: once; d_gene: TRBD2; CDR3nt: TGTGCCAGCAGTGGGGCCGGACTAGCGGCCTACAATGAGCAGTTCTTC; CDR3aa: CASSGAGLAAYNEQFF
j_gene: TRBJ1-3; v_gene: TRBV12-3/TRBV12-4; abundance: .; d_gene: TRBD1; CDR3nt: TGTGCCAGCAGTTGGGGACAGGGAAACACCATATATTTT; CDR3aa: CASSWGQGNTIYF
j_gene: TRBJ1-2; v_gene: TRBV12-3/TRBV12-4; abundance: .; d_gene: .; CDR3nt: TGTGCCAGCAGTTCGGTGAGGGGCTGGGGCTACACCTTC; CDR3aa: CASSSVRGWGYTF
j_gene: TRBJ1-6; v_gene: TRBV7-2; abundance: .; d_gene: .; CDR3nt: TGTGCCAGCAGCTTAGCTGTCGTACAGAGGGTGAGCTCCTATAATTCACCCCTCCACTTT; CDR3aa: CASSLAVVQRVSSYNSPLHF
j_gene: TRBJ2-7; v_gene: TRBV14; abundance: few; d_gene: TRBD1; CDR3nt: TGTGCCAGCAGCCTAATTGGGACAGCCTACGAGCAGTACTTC; CDR3aa: CASSLIGTAYEQYF
j_gene: TRBJ1-4; v_gene: TRBV29-1; abundance: .; d_gene: .; CDR3nt: TGCAGCGCGGCAGCTCCAGATGAAAAACTGTTTTTT; CDR3aa: CSAAAPDEKLFF
j_gene: TRBJ2-1; v_gene: TRBV19; abundance: .; d_gene: TRBD2; CDR3nt: TGTGCCAGTAGTTTGCGGACTAGCGGGAGCCTGGGCGATGAGCAGTTCTTC; CDR3aa: CASSLRTSGSLGDEQFF
j_gene: TRBJ2-2; v_gene: TRBV7-9; abundance: once; d_gene: TRBD1; CDR3nt: TGTGCCAGCCAGCTAGGACAGGCCCCGAACACCGGGGAGCTGTTTTTT; CDR3aa: CASQLGQAPNTGELFF
j_gene: TRBJ2-3; v_gene: TRBV6-5; abundance: .; d_gene: .; CDR3nt: TGTGCCAGCAGTTACCGGGGAGAAACAGATACGCAGTATTTT; CDR3aa: CASSYRGETDTQYF
j_gene: TRBJ2-1; v_gene: TRBV30; abundance: once; d_gene: TRBD2; CDR3nt: TGTGCCTGGAGGGTAGCGGGAGGGCCGGGTAATGAGCAGTTCTTC; CDR3aa: CAWRVAGGPGNEQFF
j_gene: TRBJ2-7; v_gene: TRBV5-1; abundance: .; d_gene: TRBD1; CDR3nt: TGCGCCAGCAGCTCGGGACAGCCTTTCGACGAGCAGTACTTC; CDR3aa: CASSSGQPFDEQYF
j_gene: TRBJ2-2; v_gene: TRBV7-2; abundance: .; d_gene: TRBD2; CDR3nt: TGTGCCAGCAGCGCTAACTCGGGGGGGAGAGGGGAGCTGTTTTTT; CDR3aa: CASSANSGGRGELFF